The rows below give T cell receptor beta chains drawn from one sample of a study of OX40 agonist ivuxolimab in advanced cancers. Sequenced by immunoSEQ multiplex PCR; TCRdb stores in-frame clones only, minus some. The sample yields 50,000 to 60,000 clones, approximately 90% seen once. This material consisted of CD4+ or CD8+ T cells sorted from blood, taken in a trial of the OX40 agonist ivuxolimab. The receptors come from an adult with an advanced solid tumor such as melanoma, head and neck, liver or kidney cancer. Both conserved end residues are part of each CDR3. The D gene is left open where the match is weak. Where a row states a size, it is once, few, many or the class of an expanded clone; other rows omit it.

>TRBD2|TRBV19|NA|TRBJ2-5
CASSIGTSGSWSLETQYF
TGTGCCAGTAGTATTGGGACTAGCGGGAGTTGGTCGCTGGAGACCCAGTACTTC
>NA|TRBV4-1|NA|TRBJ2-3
CASSQVNLVVTDTQYF
TGCGCCAGCAGCCAAGTGAATCTTGTGGTGACAGATACGCAGTATTTT
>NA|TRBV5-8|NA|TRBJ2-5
CASSGSGISTQYF
TGTGCCAGCAGCGGCTCGGGAATCTCGACCCAGTACTTC
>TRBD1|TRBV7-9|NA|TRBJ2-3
CASSLTGVGTDTQYF
TGTGCCAGCAGCTTGACAGGGGTGGGCACAGATACGCAGTATTTT
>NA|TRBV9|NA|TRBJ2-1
CASSVAGTGSYNEQFF
TGTGCCAGCAGCGTAGCGGGTACGGGCTCCTACAATGAGCAGTTCTTC
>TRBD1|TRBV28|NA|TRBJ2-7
CASKPPGQGSYEQYF
TGTGCCAGCAAACCACCGGGACAGGGGAGCTACGAGCAGTACTTC
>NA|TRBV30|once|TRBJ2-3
CAWSAGTPEDTQYF
TGTGCCTGGAGTGCGGGGACTCCGGAAGATACGCAGTATTTT
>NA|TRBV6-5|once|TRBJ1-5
CASNPSPQHF
TGTGCCAGCAACCCGTCCCCCCAGCATTTT
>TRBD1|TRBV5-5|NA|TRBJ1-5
CASSRQRNLGQGENQPQHF
TGTGCCAGCAGCCGACAACGCAACCTTGGACAGGGGGAAAATCAGCCCCAGCATTTT
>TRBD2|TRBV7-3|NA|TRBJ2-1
CASSFWTSGGYNEQFF
TGTGCCAGCAGCTTCTGGACTAGCGGGGGATACAATGAGCAGTTCTTC